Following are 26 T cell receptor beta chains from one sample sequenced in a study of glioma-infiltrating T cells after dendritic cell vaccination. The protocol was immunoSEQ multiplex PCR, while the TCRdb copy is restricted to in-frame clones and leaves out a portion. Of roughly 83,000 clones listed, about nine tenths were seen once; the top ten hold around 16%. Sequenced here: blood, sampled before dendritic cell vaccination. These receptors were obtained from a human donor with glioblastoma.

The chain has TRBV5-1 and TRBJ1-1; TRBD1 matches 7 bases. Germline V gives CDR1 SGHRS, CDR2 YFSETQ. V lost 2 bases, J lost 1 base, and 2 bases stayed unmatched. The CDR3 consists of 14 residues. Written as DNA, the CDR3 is TGCGCCAGCAGCTTCCAGGGGGGGAACACTGAAGCTTTCTTT. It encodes CASSFQGGNTEAFF.

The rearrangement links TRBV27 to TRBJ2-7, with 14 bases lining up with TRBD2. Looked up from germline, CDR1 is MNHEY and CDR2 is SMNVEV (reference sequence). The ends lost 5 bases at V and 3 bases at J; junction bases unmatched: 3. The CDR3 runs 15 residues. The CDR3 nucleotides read TGTGCCAGCAGTCGGACTAGCGGGAGGTACTACGAGCAGTACTTC. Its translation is CASSRTSGRYYEQYF.

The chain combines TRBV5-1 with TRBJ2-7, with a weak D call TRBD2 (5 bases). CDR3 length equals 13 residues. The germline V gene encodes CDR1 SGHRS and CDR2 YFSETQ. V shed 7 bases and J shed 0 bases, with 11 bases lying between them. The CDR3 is CASRRGDSYEQYF. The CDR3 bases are TGCGCCAGCCGACGGGGAGACTCCTACGAGCAGTACTTC.

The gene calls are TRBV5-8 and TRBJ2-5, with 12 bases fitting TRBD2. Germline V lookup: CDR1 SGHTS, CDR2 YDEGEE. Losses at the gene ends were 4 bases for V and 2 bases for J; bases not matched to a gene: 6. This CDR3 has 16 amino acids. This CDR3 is CASSLWTSGEQETQYF. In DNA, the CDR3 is TGTGCCAGCAGCCTCTGGACTAGCGGGGAGCAAGAGACCCAGTACTTC.

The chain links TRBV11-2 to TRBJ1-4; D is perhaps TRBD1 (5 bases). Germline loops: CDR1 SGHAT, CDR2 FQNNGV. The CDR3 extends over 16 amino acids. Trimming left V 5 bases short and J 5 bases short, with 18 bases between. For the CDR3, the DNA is TGTGCCAGCAGCCCCACGTGGGGCCAACTAAATGAAAAACTGTTTTTT. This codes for CASSPTWGQLNEKLFF.

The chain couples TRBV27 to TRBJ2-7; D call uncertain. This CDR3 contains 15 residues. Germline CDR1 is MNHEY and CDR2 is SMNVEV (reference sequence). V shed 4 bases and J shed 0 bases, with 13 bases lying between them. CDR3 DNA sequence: TGTGCCAGCAGTTCCTGGGCCAAGAGCTCCTACGAGCAGTACTTC. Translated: CASSSWAKSSYEQYF.

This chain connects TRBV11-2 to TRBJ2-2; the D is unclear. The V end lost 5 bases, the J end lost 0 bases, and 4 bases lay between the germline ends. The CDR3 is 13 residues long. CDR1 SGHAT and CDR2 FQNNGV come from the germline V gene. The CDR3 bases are TGTGCCAGCAGCACAACGAACACCGGGGAGCTGTTTTTT. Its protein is CASSTTNTGELFF.

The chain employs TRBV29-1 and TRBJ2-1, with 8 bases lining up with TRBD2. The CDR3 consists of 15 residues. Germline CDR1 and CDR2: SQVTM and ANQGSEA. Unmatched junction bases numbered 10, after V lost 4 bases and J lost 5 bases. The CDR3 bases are TGCAGCGTTGGCCCTAGCGGGCCCCGGCACAATGAGCAGTTCTTC. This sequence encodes CSVGPSGPRHNEQFF.

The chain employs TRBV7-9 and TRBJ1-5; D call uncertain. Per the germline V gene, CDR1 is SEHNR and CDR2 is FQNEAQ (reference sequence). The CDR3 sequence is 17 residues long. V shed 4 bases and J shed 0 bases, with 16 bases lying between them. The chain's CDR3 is CASSSGLEGLSNQPQHF. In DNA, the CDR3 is TGTGCCAGCAGCTCCGGGCTGGAGGGTCTTAGCAATCAGCCCCAGCATTTT.

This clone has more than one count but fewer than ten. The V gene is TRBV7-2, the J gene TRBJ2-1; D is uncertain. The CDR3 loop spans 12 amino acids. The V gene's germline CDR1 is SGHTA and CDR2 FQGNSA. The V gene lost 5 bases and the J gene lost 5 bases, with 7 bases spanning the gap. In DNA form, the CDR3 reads TGTGCCAGCAGCCAAAGAGACAATGAGCAGTTCTTC. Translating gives CASSQRDNEQFF.

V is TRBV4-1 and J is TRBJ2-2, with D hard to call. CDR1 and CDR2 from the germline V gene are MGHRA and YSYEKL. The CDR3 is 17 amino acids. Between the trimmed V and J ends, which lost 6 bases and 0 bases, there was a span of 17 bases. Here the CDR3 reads CASSQARWQANTGELFF. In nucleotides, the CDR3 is TGCGCCAGCAGTCAGGCGAGATGGCAGGCGAACACCGGGGAGCTGTTTTTT.

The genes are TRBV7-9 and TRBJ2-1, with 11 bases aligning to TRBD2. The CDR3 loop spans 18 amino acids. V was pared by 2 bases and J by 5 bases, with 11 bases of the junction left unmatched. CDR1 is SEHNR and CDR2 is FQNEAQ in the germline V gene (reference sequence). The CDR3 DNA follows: TGTGCCAGCAGCTTACCCCCCAGACTAGCGGGGCTAAACAATGAGCAGTTCTTC. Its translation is CASSLPPRLAGLNNEQFF.

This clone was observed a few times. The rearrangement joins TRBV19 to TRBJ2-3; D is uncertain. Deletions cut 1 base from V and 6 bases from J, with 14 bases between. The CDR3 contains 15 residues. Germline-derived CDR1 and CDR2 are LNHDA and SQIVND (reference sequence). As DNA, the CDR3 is TGTGCCAGTAGTATAGGACTTCTGCTATGGGATACGCAGTATTTT. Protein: CASSIGLLLWDTQYF.

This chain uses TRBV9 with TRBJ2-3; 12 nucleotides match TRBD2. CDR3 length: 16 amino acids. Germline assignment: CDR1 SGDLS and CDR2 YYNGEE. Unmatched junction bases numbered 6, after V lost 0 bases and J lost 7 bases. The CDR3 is CASSVDLAGGQYTQYF. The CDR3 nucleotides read TGTGCCAGCAGCGTAGATCTAGCGGGGGGGCAATATACGCAGTATTTT.

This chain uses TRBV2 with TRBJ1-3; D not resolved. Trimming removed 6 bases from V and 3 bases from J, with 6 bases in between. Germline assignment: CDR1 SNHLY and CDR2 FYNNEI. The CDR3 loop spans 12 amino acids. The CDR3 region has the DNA TGTGCCAGCAGGACTGGTGGAAACACCATATATTTT. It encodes CASRTGGNTIYF.

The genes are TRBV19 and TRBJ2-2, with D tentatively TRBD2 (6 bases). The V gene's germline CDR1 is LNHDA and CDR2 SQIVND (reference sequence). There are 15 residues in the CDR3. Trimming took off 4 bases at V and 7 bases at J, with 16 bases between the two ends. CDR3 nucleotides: TGTGCCAGTAGTACTATCCCTAGCGCGGACGGGGAGCTGTTTTTT. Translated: CASSTIPSADGELFF.

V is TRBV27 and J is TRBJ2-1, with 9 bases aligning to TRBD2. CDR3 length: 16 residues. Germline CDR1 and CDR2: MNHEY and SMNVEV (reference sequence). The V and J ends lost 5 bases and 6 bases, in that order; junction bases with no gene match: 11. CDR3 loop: CASSTQSGRIGNEQFF. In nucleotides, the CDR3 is TGTGCCAGCAGTACGCAAAGCGGGAGGATCGGCAATGAGCAGTTCTTC.

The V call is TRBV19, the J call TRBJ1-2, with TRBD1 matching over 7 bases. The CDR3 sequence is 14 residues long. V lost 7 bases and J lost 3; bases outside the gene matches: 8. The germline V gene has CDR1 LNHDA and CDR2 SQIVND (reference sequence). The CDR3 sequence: CASNRQGVDYGYTF. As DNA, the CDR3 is TGTGCCAGTAATCGACAGGGAGTGGACTATGGCTACACCTTC.

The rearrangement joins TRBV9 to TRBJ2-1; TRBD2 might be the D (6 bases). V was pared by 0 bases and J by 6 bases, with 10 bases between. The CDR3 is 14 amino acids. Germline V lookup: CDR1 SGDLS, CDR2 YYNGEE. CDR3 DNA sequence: TGTGCCAGCAGCGTAGCGGGGGAGTCCAATGAGCAGTTCTTC. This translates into CASSVAGESNEQFF.

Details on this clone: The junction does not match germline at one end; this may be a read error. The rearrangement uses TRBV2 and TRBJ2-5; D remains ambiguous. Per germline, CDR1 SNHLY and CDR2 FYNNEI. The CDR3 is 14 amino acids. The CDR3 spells CASTEGHFQETQYF. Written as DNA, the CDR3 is TGTGCCAGCACTGAAGGGCATTTCCAAGAGACCCAGTACTTC.

Written as DNA, the CDR3 is TGTGCCAGTAGTATCTGGATTAGCCCCCAAGAGACCCAGTACTTC. It yields the protein CASSIWISPQETQYF. This sequence joins TRBV19 and TRBJ2-5; D call uncertain. CDR1 is LNHDA, CDR2 SQIVND, per germline (reference sequence). The CDR3 extends over 15 amino acids. Between the trimmed V and J ends, which lost 3 bases and 1 base, there was a span of 12 bases.

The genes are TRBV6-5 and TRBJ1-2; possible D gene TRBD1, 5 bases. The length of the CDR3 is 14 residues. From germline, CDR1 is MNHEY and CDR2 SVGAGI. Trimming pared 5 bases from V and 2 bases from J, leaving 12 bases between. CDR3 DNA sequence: TGTGCCAGCAGTCCCCTGGGGGGAAACTATGGCTACACCTTC. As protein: CASSPLGGNYGYTF.

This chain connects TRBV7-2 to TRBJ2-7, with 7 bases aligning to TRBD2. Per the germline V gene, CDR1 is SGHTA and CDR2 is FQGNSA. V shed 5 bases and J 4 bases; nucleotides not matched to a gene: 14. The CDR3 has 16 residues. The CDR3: CASSPHGSGTNYEQYF. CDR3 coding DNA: TGTGCCAGCAGCCCCCATGGCAGCGGGACCAATTACGAGCAGTACTTC.

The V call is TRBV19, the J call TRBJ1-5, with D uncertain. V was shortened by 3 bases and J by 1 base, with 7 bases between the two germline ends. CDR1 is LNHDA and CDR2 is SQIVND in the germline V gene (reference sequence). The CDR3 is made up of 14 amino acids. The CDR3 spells CASSIAVSNQPQHF. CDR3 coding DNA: TGTGCCAGTAGTATTGCAGTCAGCAATCAGCCCCAGCATTTT.

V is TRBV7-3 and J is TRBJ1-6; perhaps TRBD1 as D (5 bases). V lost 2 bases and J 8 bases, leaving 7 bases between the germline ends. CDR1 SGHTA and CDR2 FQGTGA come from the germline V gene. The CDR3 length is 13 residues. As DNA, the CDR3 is TGTGCCAGCAGCTTACGACAGTATTCACCCCTCCACTTT. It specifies CASSLRQYSPLHF.

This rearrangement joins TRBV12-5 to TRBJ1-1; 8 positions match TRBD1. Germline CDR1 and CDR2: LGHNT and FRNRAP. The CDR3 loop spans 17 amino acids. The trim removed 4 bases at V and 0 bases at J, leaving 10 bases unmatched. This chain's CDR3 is CASGWGWDRTMNTEAFF. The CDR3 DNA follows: TGTGCTAGTGGTTGGGGTTGGGACAGGACCATGAACACTGAAGCTTTCTTT.